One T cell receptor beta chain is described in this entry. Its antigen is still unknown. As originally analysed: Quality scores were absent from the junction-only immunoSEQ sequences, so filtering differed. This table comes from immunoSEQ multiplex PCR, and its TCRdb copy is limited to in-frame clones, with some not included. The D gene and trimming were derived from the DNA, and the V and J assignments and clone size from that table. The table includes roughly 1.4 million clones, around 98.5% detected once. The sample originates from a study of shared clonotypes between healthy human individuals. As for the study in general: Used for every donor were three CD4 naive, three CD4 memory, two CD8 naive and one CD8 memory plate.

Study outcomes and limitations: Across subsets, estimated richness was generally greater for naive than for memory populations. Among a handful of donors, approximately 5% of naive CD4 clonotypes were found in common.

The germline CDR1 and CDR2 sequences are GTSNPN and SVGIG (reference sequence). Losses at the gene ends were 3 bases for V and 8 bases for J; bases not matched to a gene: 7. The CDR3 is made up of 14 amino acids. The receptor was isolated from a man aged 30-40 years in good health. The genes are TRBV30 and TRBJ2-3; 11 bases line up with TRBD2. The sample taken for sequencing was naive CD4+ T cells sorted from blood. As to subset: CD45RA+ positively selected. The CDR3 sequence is CAWRLLAGVGTQYF. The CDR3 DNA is TGTGCCTGGAGGCTACTAGCGGGAGTGGGTACGCAGTATTTT.